The 16 T cell receptor beta chains reported below all come from one sample, sequenced in a study of T cell changes during pregnancy in multiple sclerosis. Clones were read by immunoSEQ multiplex PCR, and TCRdb kept only the in-frame ones, dropping some. This sample has more than 70,000 clones, with about 91% found just once. The material was peripheral blood, obtained before pregnancy. Receptors were obtained from a female donor with multiple sclerosis, enrolled in a pregnancy study.

This clone came up a few times. The genes are TRBV2 and TRBJ1-5; possibly TRBD1 for D (6 bases). Germline V gives CDR1 SNHLY, CDR2 FYNNEI. CDR3 length: 13 residues. The V and J ends lost 2 bases and 6 bases respectively, with 8 bases between them. The CDR3 region is CASSERGAQPQHF. The CDR3 region has the DNA TGTGCCAGCAGTGAACGGGGGGCTCAGCCCCAGCATTTT.

V gene TRBV14 combines with J gene TRBJ2-3; possibly TRBD1 for D (6 bases). There are 16 residues in the CDR3. The germline V gene encodes CDR1 SGHDN and CDR2 FVKESK. V lost 4 bases to trimming and J lost 6 bases, with 20 bases between them. The CDR3 here is CASSPVSSDRRDTQYF. CDR3 nucleotides: TGTGCCAGCAGCCCGGTGTCCTCGGACAGAAGGGATACGCAGTATTTT.

The CDR3 loop is CASSFGGEEETQYF. The CDR3 nucleotides are TGTGCCAGCAGCTTTGGTGGGGAGGAAGAGACCCAGTACTTC. V gene TRBV5-4 combines with J gene TRBJ2-5, with D perhaps TRBD2 (6 bases). Germline CDR1 and CDR2: SGHNT and YYREEE (reference sequence). This CDR3 contains 14 residues. V was cut by 2 bases and J by 3 bases, with 11 bases left in between.

The V gene is TRBV19, the J gene TRBJ1-4; 9 positions match TRBD1. The CDR3 is made up of 15 amino acids. CDR1 is LNHDA and CDR2 is SQIVND in the germline V gene (reference sequence). With 5 bases clipped from V and 7 bases from J, the junction kept 8 bases outside the gene matches. The CDR3 DNA reads as TGTGCCAGTAGTGGCGGGACAGGGCCCGGTGAAAAACTGTTTTTT. It translates to CASSGGTGPGEKLFF.

The V call is TRBV10-3, the J call TRBJ1-5, with a weak D call TRBD1 (5 bases). Trimming took off 8 bases at V and 2 bases at J, with 13 bases between the two ends. The CDR3 covers 14 residues. Germline-derived CDR1 and CDR2 are ENHRY and SYGVKD. The CDR3: CAIGGGRGNQPQHF. CDR3 in DNA: TGTGCCATCGGGGGGGGTAGGGGCAATCAGCCCCAGCATTTT.

In its sample, this clone was seen a few times. V usage is TRBV2 and J usage is TRBJ2-7; 7 bases fit TRBD1. In germline, CDR1 is SNHLY, CDR2 FYNNEI. The length of the CDR3 is 17 residues. J gave up 2 bases and V 6 bases, and 16 bases lay outside the gene matches. For the CDR3, the DNA is TGTGCCAGCAGGACTGAGGGGGCGAGGGGGCTCCCCTACGAGCAGTACTTC. As protein: CASRTEGARGLPYEQYF. Looking up the rest from reference TRBV2 and TRBJ2-7 gives the full variable domain: EPEVTQTPSHQVTQMGQEVILRCVPISNHLYFYWYRQILGQKVEFLVSFYNNEISEKSEIFDDQFSVERPDGSNFTLKIRSTKLEDSAMYFCASRTEGARGLPYEQYFGPGTRLTVT.

This chain joins TRBV18 and TRBJ1-1, with TRBD1 matching over 10 bases. V lost 4 bases, J lost 4 bases, and 6 bases stayed unmatched. Germline CDR1 and CDR2: KGHSH and LQKENI. This CDR3 comprises 15 residues. CDR3 in amino acids: CASSQETGGVTEAFF. CDR3 coding DNA: TGTGCCAGCTCACAAGAGACAGGGGGCGTCACTGAAGCTTTCTTT.

The chain couples TRBV19 to TRBJ1-2, with D possibly matching TRBD1 (6 bases). Germline CDR1 reads LNHDA; CDR2 reads SQIVND (reference sequence). Trimming stripped 7 bases from V and 13 bases from J, with 25 bases between. The CDR3 loop spans 14 amino acids. CDR3 bases: TGTGCCAGTACCAAGAGTGGACAGCTCTTAACGGGCACCTTC. This gives the protein CASTKSGQLLTGTF.

This sequence joins TRBV18 and TRBJ2-7; 8 bases agree with TRBD1. V shed 6 bases, J shed 6 bases, and the junction held 7 bases outside the gene matches. This CDR3 is 13 amino acids long. In germline, CDR1 is KGHSH, CDR2 LQKENI. Here the CDR3 reads CASSLGQETEQYF. As DNA, the CDR3 is TGTGCCAGCTCGCTGGGACAGGAGACCGAGCAGTACTTC. Full variable domain (rest looked up from reference TRBV18 and TRBJ2-7): NAGVMQNPRHLVRRRGQEARLRCSPMKGHSHVYWYRQLPEEGLKFMVYLQKENIIDESGMPKERFSAEFPKEGPSILRIQQVVRGDSAAYFCASSLGQETEQYFGPGTRLTVT.

The CDR3 DNA sequence: TGTGCCAGCAGCACACAGGGTTATAATTCACCCCTCCACTTT. It translates to CASSTQGYNSPLHF. The chain joins TRBV7-9 to TRBJ1-6; D possibly corresponds to TRBD1 (6 bases). This CDR3 comprises 14 residues. V lost 5 bases and J 4 bases, leaving 9 bases between the germline ends. CDR1 and CDR2 from the germline V gene are SEHNR and FQNEAQ (reference sequence).

This clone was recorded once. The CDR3 coding sequence is TGTGCCAGCCGGGTGGCCTATGGCTACACCTTC. Residues: CASRVAYGYTF. The genes are TRBV2 and TRBJ1-2; D not resolved. The CDR3 is 11 amino acids. Germline CDR1 reads SNHLY; CDR2 reads FYNNEI. Trimming removed 8 bases at V and 4 bases at J, with 8 bases between. The full variable domain, completed using reference TRBV2 and TRBJ1-2, is EPEVTQTPSHQVTQMGQEVILRCVPISNHLYFYWYRQILGQKVEFLVSFYNNEISEKSEIFDDQFSVERPDGSNFTLKIRSTKLEDSAMYFCASRVAYGYTFGSGTRLTVV.

V and J are TRBV2 and TRBJ1-1; 8 bases align to TRBD1. Losses at the gene ends were 0 bases for V and 11 bases for J; bases not matched to a gene: 2. There are 12 residues in the CDR3. Germline CDR1 and CDR2: SNHLY and FYNNEI. The CDR3 DNA reads TGTGCCAGCAGTGAAGCGGGGGACAGGGCTTTCTTT. Residues: CASSEAGDRAFF.

The chain carries TRBV30 and TRBJ1-5; 8 positions match TRBD1. Germline trimming cut 0 bases from V and 4 bases from J; bases unmatched to any gene: 2. Germline CDR1 GTSNPN, CDR2 SVGIG (reference sequence). The CDR3 extends over 14 amino acids. This chain's CDR3 is CAWSVQGGNQPQHF. The DNA of the CDR3 is TGTGCCTGGAGTGTACAGGGGGGAAATCAGCCCCAGCATTTT.

The chain has TRBV9 and TRBJ1-4; no clear D gene. The CDR3 runs to 13 residues. CDR1 is SGDLS, CDR2 YYNGEE, per germline. The ends were cut back, 10 bases at V and 8 bases at J, with 18 bases in the middle. The CDR3 loop reads CAGLEGFGEKLFF. In DNA, the CDR3 is TGTGCCGGGTTGGAGGGCTTTGGGGAAAAACTGTTTTTT.

The chain carries TRBV7-9 and TRBJ2-7; 7 bases are a match to TRBD1. CDR3 length: 15 amino acids. Unmatched junction bases numbered 11, after V lost 6 bases and J lost 3 bases. CDR1 is SEHNR and CDR2 is FQNEAQ in the germline V gene (reference sequence). This CDR3 reads CASSPTGMGNYEQYF. The CDR3 DNA follows: TGTGCCAGCAGTCCGACAGGGATGGGTAACTACGAGCAGTACTTC.

The V call is TRBV7-8, the J call TRBJ1-1, with D possibly being TRBD1 (6 bases). This CDR3 spans 17 amino acids. V lost 5 bases to trimming and J lost 1 base, with 20 bases between them. The V gene's germline CDR1 is SGHVS and CDR2 FQNEAQ. The CDR3 bases are TGTGCCAGCAGCCCCTCAAGAAACAGGGTAAAGAACACTGAAGCTTTCTTT. Protein sequence: CASSPSRNRVKNTEAFF.